Listed below are T cell receptor beta chains from one sample, sequenced in a study of blood T cell repertoires in COVID-19. Libraries were prepared by immunoSEQ multiplex PCR; TCRdb keeps only in-frame clonotypes and omits some of them. Among roughly 100,000 clones listed, 65% to 90% were seen once. The sequencing sample was made of peripheral blood. These receptors were collected from a man over 45 with acute or convalescent COVID-19. The CDR3 runs from the conserved cysteine through the conserved F or W. Fields, in order: clone size, J gene, V gene, D gene, CDR3 DNA, CDR3 protein. D genes are given only for firm matches. Size is stated for part of the rows, as once, few or many counts, or as a class when the clone is expanded.

-	TRBJ1-2	TRBV11-3	-	TGTGCCAGCAGCTTTAACGGGGGCTATGGCTACACCTTC	CASSFNGGYGYTF
-	TRBJ2-1	TRBV19	TRBD2	TGTGCCAGTAGTATCGTGGGGAGGGTCAATGAGCAGTTCTTC	CASSIVGRVNEQFF
-	TRBJ1-4	TRBV18	-	TGTGCCAGCTCCCCAAGGGGTGGGGTTGAAAAACTGTTTTTT	CASSPRGGVEKLFF
-	TRBJ1-1	TRBV6-6	TRBD1	TGTGCCAGCAGTTACGGGCTGAGACAGGGTCAAGCTTTCTTT	CASSYGLRQGQAFF
-	TRBJ1-5	TRBV15	-	TGTGCCACCAGCAGAGATAGGTGGCTCGGCCACGGGAATCAGCCCCAGCATTTT	CATSRDRWLGHGNQPQHF
-	TRBJ2-1	TRBV11-2	TRBD2	TGTGCCAGCAGCCCATGGACTAGCGGGGGGAATCTGTATGAGCAGTTCTTC	CASSPWTSGGNLYEQFF
-	TRBJ2-7	TRBV7-9	TRBD2	TGTGCCAGCAGCCCCACTAGCGGGTACGAGCAGTACTTC	CASSPTSGYEQYF
-	TRBJ2-3	TRBV7-3	TRBD2	TGTGCCAGCAGCTCGTGGACTAGCGGCGGCACAGATACGCAGTATTTT	CASSSWTSGGTDTQYF
-	TRBJ2-1	TRBV7-2	-	TGTGCCAGCAGCCCCGTGGGCCTCAATGAGCAGTTCTTC	CASSPVGLNEQFF
-	TRBJ1-1	TRBV18	-	TGTGCCAGCTCACCACCGGCAGGCTCGAACACTGAAGCTTTCTTT	CASSPPAGSNTEAFF
-	TRBJ2-2	TRBV7-3	TRBD2	TGTGCCAGCAGCTTAACGCGACGGCTAGCGGGGGGAGACACCGGGGAGCTGTTTTTT	CASSLTRRLAGGDTGELFF
once	TRBJ2-7	TRBV29-1	-	TGCAGCGTTCAAGGACCGAGGTACGAGCAGTACTTC	CSVQGPRYEQYF
-	TRBJ2-5	TRBV18	TRBD1	TGTGCCAGCTCCCCGCGGGACAGGGTGGGAGAGACCCAGTACTTC	CASSPRDRVGETQYF